A selection of T cell receptor beta chains follows, all from one sample in a study of OX40 agonist ivuxolimab in advanced cancers. Method: immunoSEQ multiplex PCR; TCRdb's copy keeps in-frame clones and lacks some. This sample carries roughly 63,000 clones, 89% of them seen once, and the ten largest clones take 12%. The source material was CD4+ or CD8+ T cells sorted from blood, sampled in a trial of the OX40 agonist ivuxolimab. The origin of the receptors is an adult with an advanced solid tumor such as melanoma, head and neck, liver or kidney cancer. Both conserved end residues are part of each CDR3. Fields, in order: V gene, D gene, clone size, J gene, CDR3 protein, CDR3 DNA. The D gene is left open where the match is weak. Clone size is shown for a subset of rows, as once, few, many or a class of expanded clone.

v_call: TRBV27; d_call: -; clone_size: -; j_call: TRBJ2-2; cdr3_aa: CASSLGTGELFF; cdr3_nt: TGTGCCAGCAGTTTAGGAACCGGGGAGCTGTTTTTT
v_call: TRBV16; d_call: -; clone_size: medium-sized; j_call: TRBJ1-2; cdr3_aa: CASSQQGFDYGYTF; cdr3_nt: TGTGCCAGCAGCCAACAGGGTTTTGACTATGGCTACACCTTC
v_call: TRBV19; d_call: -; clone_size: -; j_call: TRBJ2-3; cdr3_aa: CASSNQLAWPGDTQYF; cdr3_nt: TGTGCCAGTAGCAACCAGCTAGCGTGGCCGGGAGATACGCAGTATTTT
v_call: TRBV18; d_call: TRBD2; clone_size: -; j_call: TRBJ2-1; cdr3_aa: CASSPAGTSGRILYNEQFF; cdr3_nt: TGTGCCAGCTCACCGGCCGGGACTAGCGGGAGAATTCTCTACAATGAGCAGTTCTTC
v_call: TRBV2; d_call: TRBD1; clone_size: -; j_call: TRBJ1-4; cdr3_aa: CASSEDRADEKLFF; cdr3_nt: TGTGCCAGCAGCGAGGACAGGGCCGATGAAAAACTGTTTTTT
v_call: TRBV5-6; d_call: TRBD1; clone_size: -; j_call: TRBJ2-7; cdr3_aa: CASSRGQGGYEQYF; cdr3_nt: TGTGCCAGCAGCCGGGGACAGGGTGGCTACGAGCAGTACTTC
v_call: TRBV5-1; d_call: -; clone_size: -; j_call: TRBJ2-7; cdr3_aa: CASSLGTLPDEQYF; cdr3_nt: TGCGCCAGCAGCTTAGGGACTCTCCCGGACGAGCAGTACTTC
v_call: TRBV10-3; d_call: -; clone_size: -; j_call: TRBJ2-5; cdr3_aa: CAISESEGSGETQYF; cdr3_nt: TGTGCCATCAGTGAGTCGGAAGGGAGTGGGGAGACCCAGTACTTC
v_call: TRBV7-9; d_call: -; clone_size: -; j_call: TRBJ2-1; cdr3_aa: CASSPYLGEPRNEQFF; cdr3_nt: TGTGCCAGCAGCCCCTACCTGGGGGAGCCGCGCAATGAGCAGTTCTTC
v_call: TRBV7-9; d_call: TRBD1; clone_size: -; j_call: TRBJ2-3; cdr3_aa: CASLQGLAGLTLFTDTQYF; cdr3_nt: TGTGCCAGCTTACAGGGGCTAGCCGGTCTTACCCTCTTCACAGATACGCAGTATTTT
v_call: TRBV19; d_call: -; clone_size: -; j_call: TRBJ1-2; cdr3_aa: CASSVQGLVDGYTF; cdr3_nt: TGTGCCAGTAGTGTGCAGGGGCTTGTGGATGGCTACACCTTC
v_call: TRBV15; d_call: -; clone_size: -; j_call: TRBJ1-2; cdr3_aa: CATSRAGGQADFNYGYTF; cdr3_nt: TGTGCCACCAGCAGAGCTGGGGGGCAGGCCGATTTTAACTATGGCTACACCTTC
v_call: TRBV7-9; d_call: TRBD1; clone_size: -; j_call: TRBJ1-4; cdr3_aa: CASSSKTGTNEKLFF; cdr3_nt: TGTGCCAGCAGCTCCAAGACAGGGACTAATGAAAAACTGTTTTTT
v_call: TRBV27; d_call: -; clone_size: -; j_call: TRBJ2-2; cdr3_aa: CASSDTNTGELFF; cdr3_nt: TGTGCCAGCAGCGACACGAACACCGGGGAGCTGTTTTTT
v_call: TRBV19; d_call: -; clone_size: medium-sized; j_call: TRBJ1-5; cdr3_aa: CASSRLLGGNQPQHF; cdr3_nt: TGTGCCAGTAGTCGCCTGCTTGGAGGCAATCAGCCCCAGCATTTT
v_call: TRBV7-9; d_call: -; clone_size: -; j_call: TRBJ2-7; cdr3_aa: CASSTTEGYEQYF; cdr3_nt: TGTGCCAGCAGCACTACGGAGGGCTACGAGCAGTACTTC
v_call: TRBV21-1; d_call: -; clone_size: -; j_call: TRBJ2-1; cdr3_aa: CASSRGQGLANEQFF; cdr3_nt: TGTGCCAGCAGCAGGGGACAGGGTTTGGCCAATGAGCAGTTCTTC
v_call: TRBV27; d_call: -; clone_size: -; j_call: TRBJ1-1; cdr3_aa: CASSTLGVGTEAFF; cdr3_nt: TGTGCCAGCAGCACTCTGGGGGTGGGCACTGAAGCTTTCTTT
v_call: TRBV28; d_call: -; clone_size: -; j_call: TRBJ2-7; cdr3_aa: CASSLRRATLPHEQYF; cdr3_nt: TGTGCCAGCAGTTTACGCAGGGCCACCTTACCCCACGAGCAGTACTTC
v_call: TRBV13; d_call: TRBD1; clone_size: -; j_call: TRBJ2-5; cdr3_aa: CASSPQGALVQYF; cdr3_nt: TGTGCCAGCAGCCCCCAGGGGGCGCTTGTCCAGTACTTC
v_call: TRBV10-1; d_call: -; clone_size: -; j_call: TRBJ2-7; cdr3_aa: CASSDLAREQYF; cdr3_nt: TGCGCCAGCAGTGATCTAGCCCGCGAGCAGTACTTC
v_call: TRBV27; d_call: -; clone_size: -; j_call: TRBJ1-2; cdr3_aa: CASSLYPPNGYTF; cdr3_nt: TGTGCCAGCAGTTTATACCCCCCCAATGGCTACACCTTC
v_call: TRBV5-8; d_call: TRBD2; clone_size: -; j_call: TRBJ2-1; cdr3_aa: CASSRRGEVEQFF; cdr3_nt: TGTGCCAGCAGCCGCCGGGGGGAGGTAGAGCAGTTCTTC
v_call: TRBV11-3; d_call: TRBD2; clone_size: -; j_call: TRBJ2-5; cdr3_aa: CASSSRTSGGQETQYF; cdr3_nt: TGTGCCAGCAGCTCCCGGACTAGCGGGGGGCAAGAGACCCAGTACTTC
v_call: TRBV4-1; d_call: -; clone_size: -; j_call: TRBJ2-2; cdr3_aa: CASSQVGNTGELFF; cdr3_nt: TGCGCCAGCAGCCAAGTGGGGAACACCGGGGAGCTGTTTTTT
v_call: TRBV2; d_call: -; clone_size: -; j_call: TRBJ1-5; cdr3_aa: CASSEPVSDQPQHF; cdr3_nt: TGTGCCAGCAGTGAACCCGTCAGCGATCAGCCCCAGCATTTT
v_call: TRBV21-1; d_call: -; clone_size: -; j_call: TRBJ2-7; cdr3_aa: CASSKIGASAEEPQEEQYF; cdr3_nt: TGTGCCAGCAGCAAAATTGGGGCTAGCGCCGAGGAACCCCAGGAGGAGCAGTACTTC
v_call: TRBV19; d_call: TRBD1; clone_size: -; j_call: TRBJ1-2; cdr3_aa: CASSIPGQAEGYGYTF; cdr3_nt: TGTGCCAGTAGTATCCCGGGACAGGCAGAGGGTTATGGCTACACCTTC
v_call: TRBV7-9; d_call: -; clone_size: -; j_call: TRBJ2-3; cdr3_aa: CASSLVRPPTDTQYF; cdr3_nt: TGTGCCAGCAGCTTAGTTAGACCCCCCACAGATACGCAGTATTTT
v_call: TRBV27; d_call: -; clone_size: -; j_call: TRBJ2-7; cdr3_aa: CASRSREPYEQYF; cdr3_nt: TGTGCCAGCAGAAGCAGGGAGCCCTACGAGCAGTACTTC
v_call: TRBV6-1; d_call: -; clone_size: -; j_call: TRBJ1-1; cdr3_aa: CASSEALWGVRTEAFF; cdr3_nt: TGTGCCAGCAGTGAAGCGCTGTGGGGAGTGAGGACTGAAGCTTTCTTT
v_call: TRBV15; d_call: TRBD2; clone_size: -; j_call: TRBJ2-5; cdr3_aa: CATSPLDLAGVETQYF; cdr3_nt: TGTGCCACCAGCCCATTAGACCTAGCGGGAGTGGAGACCCAGTACTTC
v_call: TRBV28; d_call: -; clone_size: -; j_call: TRBJ1-3; cdr3_aa: CASRPLGVGNTIYF; cdr3_nt: TGTGCCAGCAGGCCGTTGGGAGTTGGAAACACCATATATTTT
v_call: TRBV7-9; d_call: -; clone_size: once; j_call: TRBJ1-3; cdr3_aa: CASRPKTAIYF; cdr3_nt: TGTGCCAGCAGACCCAAAACGGCCATATATTTT
v_call: TRBV11-2; d_call: -; clone_size: -; j_call: TRBJ2-7; cdr3_aa: CASSPGLSYEQYF; cdr3_nt: TGTGCCAGCAGCCCGGGGCTCTCCTACGAGCAGTACTTC
v_call: TRBV2; d_call: TRBD2; clone_size: -; j_call: TRBJ2-1; cdr3_aa: CASTTWTSGKGYNEQFF; cdr3_nt: TGTGCCAGCACCACTTGGACTAGCGGGAAGGGGTACAATGAGCAGTTCTTC
v_call: TRBV11-2; d_call: -; clone_size: -; j_call: TRBJ1-2; cdr3_aa: CASSLDGPIGYTF; cdr3_nt: TGTGCCAGCAGCTTAGATGGACCTATTGGCTACACCTTC
v_call: TRBV19; d_call: TRBD1; clone_size: -; j_call: TRBJ2-1; cdr3_aa: CASNGQGAWNEQFF; cdr3_nt: TGTGCCAGTAATGGACAGGGGGCCTGGAATGAGCAGTTCTTC
v_call: TRBV28; d_call: TRBD1; clone_size: -; j_call: TRBJ2-2; cdr3_aa: CAGRTGPTGELFF; cdr3_nt: TGTGCCGGAAGGACAGGGCCCACCGGGGAGCTGTTTTTT
v_call: TRBV29-1; d_call: -; clone_size: -; j_call: TRBJ1-3; cdr3_aa: CSVWDPVAGSSGNTIYF; cdr3_nt: TGCAGCGTGTGGGACCCAGTGGCAGGAAGCTCTGGAAACACCATATATTTT
v_call: TRBV29-1; d_call: -; clone_size: once; j_call: TRBJ2-7; cdr3_aa: CSVEDSSSYEQYF; cdr3_nt: TGCAGCGTTGAAGACAGTAGCTCCTACGAGCAGTACTTC
v_call: TRBV19; d_call: -; clone_size: -; j_call: TRBJ2-7; cdr3_aa: CASSITRSSYEQYF; cdr3_nt: TGTGCCAGTAGCATAACACGGAGCTCCTACGAGCAGTACTTC